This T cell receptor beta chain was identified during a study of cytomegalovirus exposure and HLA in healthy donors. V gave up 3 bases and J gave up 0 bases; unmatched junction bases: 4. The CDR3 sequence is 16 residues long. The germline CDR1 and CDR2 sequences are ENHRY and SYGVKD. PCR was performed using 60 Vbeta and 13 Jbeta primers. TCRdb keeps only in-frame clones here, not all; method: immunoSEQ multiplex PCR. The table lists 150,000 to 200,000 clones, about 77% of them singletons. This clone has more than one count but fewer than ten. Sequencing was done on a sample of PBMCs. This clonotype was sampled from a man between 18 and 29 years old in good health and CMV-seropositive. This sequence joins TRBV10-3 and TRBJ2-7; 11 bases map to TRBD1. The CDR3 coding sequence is TGTGCCATCAGTGAACTGGGACAGGGGGGCTCCTACGAGCAGTACTTC. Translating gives CAISELGQGGSYEQYF.